This T cell receptor beta chain was retrieved from a study of radiation and T cells in renal cell carcinoma. Overall study: Nephrectomy followed 15 Gy stereotactic body radiation by 4 weeks.

Study-wide results and limits: In blood, top tumor clones expanded by 2 weeks, shrinking by 4.

Using immunoSEQ multiplex PCR, the repertoire was profiled, and TCRdb retains in-frame clones only, with some absent. The sample yields roughly 130,000 clones, roughly 91% seen once. Time point described: blood 2 weeks post-SBRT. The treatment here: 15 Gy SBRT to primary tumor, nephrectomy 4 weeks later. Serial blood draws occurred at baseline and 2 and 4 weeks post-SBRT. Clear cell pathology was present in this patient's renal cell carcinoma. Concerning this clone itself: Its target is not known.

Germline CDR1 is LGHNA and CDR2 is YSLEER. Trimming removed 4 bases from V and 3 bases from J, with 13 bases in between. CDR3 length: 15 amino acids. This clonotype originated in a woman aged 70-85 years with renal cell carcinoma. Source: blood, taken from a patient whose treatment included radiotherapy and nephrectomy. The V and J genes are TRBV4-3 and TRBJ1-3; weak D call: TRBD1 (6 bases). In DNA, the CDR3 is TGCGCCAGCAGCCCGACCCGACAGGTTGGAAACACCATATATTTT. Translating gives CASSPTRQVGNTIYF.